The T cell receptor beta chain under discussion was sequenced for a study of blood T cells in healthy people across ages. Isolation of PBMCs gave at least 7 million cells per sample. Germline-derived CDR1 and CDR2 are MNHEY and SVGAGI. This CDR3 has 15 residues. Trimming pared 5 bases from V and 3 bases from J, leaving 17 bases between. Combining a sample-barcoded 5' primer with a J-beta primer mix, a second PCR ran for about 6 to 12 cycles. Every cDNA molecule bore a tag from a template-switch adaptor containing 12 random nucleotides. TCRdb reprocessed the 5' RACE reads with MiXCR, giving one entry per CDR3 protein. Of 1.5 million to 2 million distinct CDR3 sequences in the sample, 49% were seen once. Study-wide results and limits: For the donors, CMV status was unknown and possibly confounded expanded clonotype changes. Any conclusive comparison of naive versus antigen-experienced cells was prevented by using unsorted PBMCs.

A few counts support this clonotype. Its antigen is not identified. V usage is TRBV6-5 and J usage is TRBJ2-7; D is perhaps TRBD1 or TRBD2 (5 bases each). Sample: blood. This TCR derives from a woman aged 35 to 49 in good health. The CDR3 reads CASSRVPRGGYEQYF. The DNA of the CDR3 is TGTGCCAGCAGTCGGGTTCCCCGGGGCGGCTACGAGCAGTACTTC.